This TCR beta chain was obtained from a study of OX40 agonist ivuxolimab in advanced cancers. TCRdb's table, derived via immunoSEQ multiplex PCR, lists solely in-frame clones and lacks some. Of about 55,000 clones in the sample, nearly 80% were seen once. Germline CDR1 reads KGHSH; CDR2 reads LQKENI. The CDR3 is 16 amino acids. V shed 5 bases and J 0 bases; nucleotides not matched to a gene: 6. The sequenced sample was CD4+ or CD8+ T cells sorted from blood, obtained in a trial of the OX40 agonist ivuxolimab. The V gene is TRBV18, the J gene TRBJ1-4; 7 bases are a match to TRBD1. The origin of this receptor is an adult with an advanced solid tumor such as melanoma, head and neck, liver or kidney cancer. The CDR3 region is CASSAGTASTNEKLFF. The CDR3 coding sequence is TGTGCCAGCTCAGCCGGGACAGCATCAACTAATGAAAAACTGTTTTTT. Full variable domain (outside the CDR3, taken from reference TRBV18 and TRBJ1-4): NAGVMQNPRHLVRRRGQEARLRCSPMKGHSHVYWYRQLPEEGLKFMVYLQKENIIDESGMPKERFSAEFPKEGPSILRIQQVVRGDSAAYFCASSAGTASTNEKLFFGSGTQLSVL.